The text below deals with one T cell receptor beta chain. Its antigen specificity is not known. Base-call qualities are not available, and no considerably larger clone is one nucleotide away. Looking up the germline V gene yields CDR1 SGHAT and CDR2 FQNNGV. Measured from the cysteine to the phenylalanine, the CDR3 is 15 residues long. Left in the record is the CDR3 DNA by itself, 45 bases read in frame from the first base. Trimming takes 0 bases from V and 0 bases from J, and the germline ends sit 6 bases apart. This entry belongs to a study of blood T cell repertoires in COVID-19 (TCRdb year 2020). General notes on the study: Samples covering the acute and convalescent phases of COVID-19 were provided by collaborators in the United States, Italy and Spain. Samples came from the ongoing ImmuneRACE study (first 160 participants) plus 1,254 subjects from 6 global collaborators. Where available, HLA class I and class II types were taken from metadata supplied by the sample provider and were not determined by assay-based typing. The repertoires were released in a freely available public database intended as a resource for research on the immune response to SARS-CoV-2. Subjects who had been exposed to COVID-19, were actively infected with it, or had recovered from it provided the deeply sampled blood TCRbeta repertoires that made up the dataset. The material from the prospective study consisted of cDNA or gDNA derived from T cells, B-cell-depleted T cells, or PBMCs. The sample metadata nearly always contained a de-identified subject ID, COVID-19 status, age in years and sex. The paper's findings and limits, for the study overall: The amount of clinical and demographic metadata varied by source and participant and was provided uncurated.

TCRbeta CDR3 regions were amplified from genomic DNA using the immunoSEQ Assay, a bias-controlled multiplex PCR. The study's own analysis went as follows. Nucleated cell counts per sample were estimated from amplification of reference gene primers within the assay. To quantify the absolute abundance of each unique TCRbeta CDR3 rearrangement, sequence reads were collapsed and filtered. Productive Simpson clonality was computed per sample as the square root of Simpson's diversity index over productive rearrangements. This is the immuneACCESS table as TCRdb keeps it, with only in-frame sequences that have V and J called. A part of the clones is gone; compared with another copy, unresolved V genes explain less than half, and the rest is unexplained. Clonal size and the V and J genes are those of that table, whereas D and trimming came from the DNA. The sample table contains around 170,000 clones; only one count was recorded for around 88% of them. The ten largest make up 4% to 5% of the sample.

The collaborating institutions used their own protocols to collect whole blood in K2EDTA tubes. For TCRbeta analysis, collaborators shipped samples as frozen whole blood, isolated PBMCs, or DNA extracted from either of those sample types. The TCR sequence derives from a woman in her twenties or thirties with acute or convalescent COVID-19. This chain joins TRBV11-2 to TRBJ2-1, with no reliable assignment of the D segment. Sequenced: peripheral blood. The CDR3 reads as follows: CASSLELSSYNEQFF. The DNA reads as follows: TGTGCCAGCAGCTTAGAGCTTAGCTCCTACAATGAGCAGTTCTTC. The variable domain in full, with residues beyond the CDR3 obtained from the reference TRBV11-2 and TRBJ2-1 genes, is EAGVAQSPRYKIIEKRQSVAFWCNPISGHATLYWYQQILGQGPKLLIQFQNNGVVDDSQLPKDRFSAERLKGVDSTLKIQPAKLEDSAVYLCASSLELSSYNEQFFGPGTRLTVL.